These T cell receptor beta chains were read from a single sample in a study of beta chain features in type 1 diabetes. Assay used: immunoSEQ multiplex PCR; TCRdb lists only in-frame clones, some missing. The table records about 320,000 clones, 12% to 15% of them present only once. Material for sequencing was central memory CD4+ T cells from blood. These TCRs come from a man aged 25 to 45 in good health. Each CDR3 is given with its conserved first and last residue. A D gene is named only where the DNA matches it firmly. The size entry is marked missing in some rows and otherwise reads once, few, many or a size class.

>TRBV6-1|14|TRBJ2-5|few|.
CASNQGKPQETQYF
TGTGCCAGCAACCAAGGGAAGCCCCAAGAGACCCAGTACTTC
>TRBV7-3|13|TRBJ2-6|.|.
CASSLKGANVLTF
TGTGCCAGCAGCTTGAAAGGGGCCAACGTCCTGACTTTC
>TRBV11-3|13|TRBJ2-2|.|.
CASSNKNTGELFF
TGTGCCAGCAGCAATAAAAACACCGGGGAGCTGTTTTTT
>TRBV14|14|TRBJ1-2|.|TRBD1
CASSRTGASYGYTF
TGTGCCAGCAGCCGGACAGGGGCCTCCTATGGCTACACCTTC
>TRBV6-5|14|TRBJ1-3|few|.
CATDTGNSGNTIYF
TGTGCCACCGATACGGGAAACTCTGGAAACACCATATATTTT
>TRBV6-5|13|TRBJ1-3|.|TRBD1
CASSLTGGNTIYF
TGTGCCAGCAGTCTGACAGGGGGGAACACCATATATTTT
>TRBV6-5|15|TRBJ2-2|.|TRBD1
CASKPGGGYTGELFF
TGTGCCAGCAAACCAGGGGGCGGGTACACCGGGGAGCTGTTTTTT
>TRBV18|14|TRBJ1-5|many|.
CASSPKEGNQPQHF
TGTGCCAGCTCACCAAAGGAGGGCAATCAGCCCCAGCATTTT
>TRBV27|12|TRBJ1-2|.|.
CASRRSNYGYTF
TGTGCCAGCCGACGGTCTAACTATGGCTACACCTTC
>TRBV7-2|11|TRBJ2-3|few|.
CASSQIGTQYF
TGTGCCAGCAGCCAGATTGGTACGCAGTATTTT
>TRBV23-1|19|TRBJ1-2|few|.
CASSPREWPGGEANYGYTF
TGCGCCAGCAGTCCAAGGGAATGGCCGGGAGGTGAAGCTAACTATGGCTACACCTTC
>TRBV6-1|13|TRBJ2-3|.|TRBD1
CASGGQNTDTQYF
TGTGCCAGCGGGGGACAGAACACAGATACGCAGTATTTT
>TRBV4-3|15|TRBJ1-2|few|TRBD1
CASSQAPGTGLSYTF
TGCGCCAGCAGCCAAGCACCGGGGACAGGGCTAAGCTACACCTTC
>TRBV5-1|15|TRBJ1-1|.|.
CASSLRGGKNTEAFF
TGCGCCAGCAGCTTGAGAGGAGGGAAGAACACTGAAGCTTTCTTT
>TRBV14|14|TRBJ1-2|few|.
CASSPLGRLYGYTF
TGTGCCAGCAGCCCTCTAGGGCGACTCTATGGCTACACCTTC
>TRBV4-3|14|TRBJ1-2|.|.
CASSQDPTGYGYTF
TGCGCCAGCAGCCAAGACCCGACAGGCTATGGCTACACCTTC
>TRBV11-2|15|TRBJ2-5|few|TRBD2
CASSPLAGGLETQYF
TGTGCCAGCAGCCCCCTAGCGGGGGGGTTAGAGACCCAGTACTTC